The 17 T cell receptor beta chains below all came from one sample that was sequenced in a study of CD8+CD57+ T cells in acquired aplastic anemia (dated by TCRdb to 2017 to 2018). Sequencer: Illumina HiSeq 2000. Genomic DNA was used as template for profiling of TCR beta VDJ combinations and CDR3 sequences. TCRdb cleaned the public reads at Q25 with fastp, built clones with MiXCR and kept in-frame beta chains. Under each unique CDR3 protein, matching rows form one entry showing the most common genes and DNA. Here the sample has some 200,000 distinct CDR3 sequences; about 37% occur a single time. The ten largest account for 0.95% to 1.2% of the sample. Sequencing used sorted CD4+, CD8+, or CD8+CD57+ T cells (not recorded which) from PBMCs. The source is a human donor in good health, serving as a control.

Remarks on this clonotype: One junction end does not reproduce the germline sequence, and a read error may be involved. This chain joins TRBV2 and TRBJ1-1, with 10 bases aligning to TRBD1. Germline CDR1 is SNHLY and CDR2 is FYNNEI. This CDR3 has 15 residues. CDR3 bases: TGTGCCAGCAGACGGGACAGGGGAACTAACACTGAAGCTTCCTTT. Translation: CASRRDRGTNTEASF.

This clonotype was seen many times. The chain employs TRBV7-9 and TRBJ2-7, with D tentatively TRBD1 or TRBD2 (7 bases each). The CDR3 totals 14 residues. The V end lost 3 bases, the J end lost 3 bases, and 12 bases lay between the germline ends. CDR1 and CDR2 (germline): SEHNR, FQNEAQ (reference sequence). CDR3: CASSFQGGVYEQYF. The CDR3, as DNA: TGTGCCAGCAGCTTCCAGGGGGGGGTCTACGAGCAGTACTTC.

The CDR3: CASSNRGAGPYEQYF. The CDR3 DNA follows: TGTGCCAGCAGCAACAGGGGGGCGGGACCATACGAGCAGTACTTC. The chain combines TRBV7-3 with TRBJ2-7; TRBD1 aligns across 8 bases. The germline V gene encodes CDR1 SGHTA and CDR2 FQGTGA. With V trimmed by 5 bases and J by 4 bases, 10 bases remained unmatched. This CDR3 spans 15 amino acids.

This sequence joins TRBV7-2 and TRBJ2-7; a weak D match, TRBD1 (5 bases). V lost 5 bases and J lost 6, with 14 bases in between. The germline V gene has CDR1 SGHTA and CDR2 FQGNSA. CDR3 length: 13 amino acids. The CDR3 DNA sequence: TGTGCCAGCAGCCGCAGGGATCTCGGCGAGCAGTACTTC. Its protein product is CASSRRDLGEQYF.

This clonotype was observed at least ten times. The chain recombines TRBV19 with TRBJ2-1; D unresolved. The V end was cut by 4 bases, the J end by 7 bases, with 17 bases between. The CDR3 totals 15 residues. From germline, CDR1 is LNHDA and CDR2 SQIVND (reference sequence). CDR3 nucleotide sequence: TGTGCCAGTAGTAGAATTCGATCAGATGTAAATGAGCAGTTCTTC. It specifies CASSRIRSDVNEQFF.

This rearrangement joins TRBV9 to TRBJ2-7, with 12 bases that match TRBD2. Trimming removed 4 bases from V and 2 bases from J; junction bases left unmatched: 7. CDR1 is SGDLS, CDR2 YYNGEE, per germline. This CDR3 is built from 16 residues. CDR3 in amino acids: CASSPRLAGDPYEQYF. CDR3 coding DNA: TGTGCCAGCAGCCCACGACTAGCGGGAGACCCCTACGAGCAGTACTTC.

This chain links TRBV6-1 with TRBJ2-3; 9 bases line up with TRBD1. CDR1 is MNHNS, CDR2 SASEGT, per germline. The ends lost 7 bases at V and 0 bases at J; junction bases unmatched: 8. This CDR3 is 16 amino acids long. CDR3 nucleotides: TGTGCCAGCACACCCCCGGGACAGGGTAGCACAGATACGCAGTATTTT. This translates into CASTPPGQGSTDTQYF.

This clonotype was seen at least ten times. This chain links TRBV20-1 with TRBJ2-3, with no clear D. The CDR3 is 15 residues long. Germline CDR1 is DFQATT and CDR2 is SNEGSKA (reference sequence). V shed 6 bases and J shed 1 base, with 17 bases lying between them. The CDR3 sequence: CSAHLDGLGTDTQYF. CDR3 DNA: TGCAGTGCCCACCTCGACGGGCTCGGCACAGATACGCAGTATTTT.

This chain links TRBV5-1 with TRBJ1-1; 7 nucleotides agree with TRBD1. The V and J ends lost 4 bases and 1 base, in that order; junction bases with no gene match: 4. Germline V gene lookup returns CDR1 SGHRS and CDR2 YFSETQ. The CDR3 has 14 amino acids. This CDR3 is CASSQGQRNTEAFF. CDR3 DNA sequence: TGCGCCAGCAGCCAGGGACAGCGGAACACTGAAGCTTTCTTT.

This clonotype was observed many times. The chain is built from TRBV29-1 and TRBJ2-3; no clear D. CDR3 length equals 13 residues. Germline-derived CDR1 and CDR2 are SQVTM and ANQGSEA. This chain's CDR3 is CAAPAGSTDTQYF. The CDR3 region has the DNA TGCGCCGCCCCGGCAGGTAGCACAGATACGCAGTATTTT.

A remark on this clonotype: This may be a read error: a much more frequent sequence differs by one nucleotide. The chain carries TRBV6-5 and TRBJ2-7, with D possibly being TRBD1 (6 bases). The CDR3 contains 15 residues. The germline V and J ends were trimmed by 2 bases and 1 base, with 12 bases remaining between them. Germline V gives CDR1 MNHEY, CDR2 SVGAGI. The CDR3 protein is CASSYAGTTSYEQYF. CDR3 sequence (DNA): TGTGCCAGCAGTTACGCAGGGACAACTTCCTACGAGCAGTACTTC.

On this clonotype: Just one base apart from a much larger clone, this may be a read error. The chain recombines TRBV6-5 with TRBJ2-7; D remains unclear. The length of the CDR3 is 13 residues. Germline V gives CDR1 MNHEY, CDR2 SVGAGI. Written as DNA, the CDR3 is TGTGCCAGCAGTTACTCCAATACCTACGAGCAGTGCTTC. Translation gives CASSYSNTYEQCF.

Ten or more counts support this clonotype. The rearrangement joins TRBV15 to TRBJ1-3, with D possibly being TRBD1 (5 bases). The CDR3 loop spans 14 amino acids. Germline CDR1 and CDR2: LNHNV and YYDKDF (reference sequence). The ends were cut back, 2 bases at V and 0 bases at J, with 5 bases in the middle. The CDR3 reads CATSRQGSGNTIYF. Written as DNA, the CDR3 is TGTGCCACCAGCAGACAGGGCTCTGGAAACACCATATATTTT.

This clonotype was seen at least ten times. This sequence joins TRBV19 and TRBJ2-7, with D possibly being TRBD1 or TRBD2 (5 bases each). Trimming left V 6 bases short and J 6 bases short, with 21 bases between. Per germline, CDR1 LNHDA and CDR2 SQIVND (reference sequence). The CDR3 totals 15 residues. The CDR3 nucleotides are TGTGCCAGTAGCCAAGCCGGGACCACCTGGGGCGAGCAGTACTTC. The encoded protein is CASSQAGTTWGEQYF.

This rearrangement joins TRBV2 to TRBJ1-6; TRBD1 matches 7 bases. Germline V lookup: CDR1 SNHLY, CDR2 FYNNEI. The V and J ends lost 8 bases and 6 bases, in that order; junction bases with no gene match: 13. This CDR3 is built from 16 residues. The CDR3 reads CASSPAGTAFNSPLHF. CDR3 DNA: TGTGCCAGCTCACCGGCAGGGACAGCGTTTAATTCACCCCTCCACTTT.

This chain uses TRBV11-1 with TRBJ2-1; 10 nucleotides align to TRBD1. From germline, CDR1 is SGHAT and CDR2 FQDESV (reference sequence). The CDR3 has 17 amino acids. The trim removed 4 bases at V and 8 bases at J, leaving 14 bases unmatched. The CDR3 DNA sequence: TGTGCCAGCAGCTCTACCGCCGGGACAGGGGTAGGGGATGAGCAGTTCTTC. It codes for CASSSTAGTGVGDEQFF. Full variable domain (outside the CDR3, taken from reference TRBV11-1 and TRBJ2-1): EAEVAQSPRYKITEKSQAVAFWCDPISGHATLYWYRQILGQGPELLVQFQDESVVDDSQLPKDRFSAERLKGVDSTLKIQPAELGDSAMYLCASSSTAGTGVGDEQFFGPGTRLTVL.

The chain employs TRBV25-1 and TRBJ1-1, with a weak D call TRBD1 (6 bases). This CDR3 contains 14 residues. The V gene's germline CDR1 is MGHDK and CDR2 SYGVNS. Deletions cut 1 base from V and 5 bases from J, with 11 bases between. This CDR3 is CASSESGGRTEAFF. The CDR3 DNA sequence: TGTGCCAGCAGTGAATCGGGGGGGCGGACTGAAGCTTTCTTT.